There are many counts of the clone carrying this T cell receptor beta chain. The sample originates from a study of regulatory T cells in long-lasting Graves disease. Arm-PCR of CDR3 regions and iRepertoire HTBI primers were used to build TCR beta libraries. TCRdb redid the calling of the multiplex PCR reads with MiXCR, one entry per CDR3 protein. The sample yields over 350,000 distinct CDR3 sequences, approximately 15% seen once. The time point is: newly diagnosed GD, antithyroid drugs for less than 3 months. There was RNA extracted from PBMCs, and the TCR library was made from it. Collection of peripheral blood (about 10 milliliters) was done using EDTA tubes. The same sample was also used in a study of T cells in Graves' hyperthyroidism and ophthalmopathy. According to that study: Separating ophthalmopathy from stable hyperthyroidism was achieved by a 13 V-J model.

Sample: peripheral blood mononuclear cells (PBMCs), taken at new diagnosis, from a patient treated with antithyroid drugs. The TCR comes from a woman aged 40 to 50 with Graves disease.

The CDR3 region has the DNA TGTGCCAGCAGCTCCCGACTAGCGGGAGGGGATACCGGGGAGCTGTTTTTT. Translated, it gives CASSSRLAGGDTGELFF. The rearrangement uses TRBV11-3 and TRBJ2-2; the match to TRBD2 covers 14 bases. The CDR3 sequence is 17 residues long. Germline-derived CDR1 and CDR2 are SGHNT and YENEEA. Trimming at V came to 4 bases and at J to 5 bases, leaving 6 bases not matched to a gene.